This record covers a single T cell receptor (beta chain). The ends lost 5 bases at V and 4 bases at J; junction bases unmatched: 8. Germline-derived CDR1 and CDR2 are SGHTA and FQGNSA. CDR3 length equals 16 residues. This sample stems from a study of blood T cell repertoires in COVID-19. TCRdb keeps only in-frame clones here, not all; method: immunoSEQ multiplex PCR. Here the sample spans 81,000 or so clones, around nine tenths being singletons. The specimen sequenced was peripheral blood. The rearrangement joins TRBV7-2 to TRBJ2-5, with 12 bases matching TRBD2. The origin of this receptor is a man in his 70s with active or convalescent COVID-19. CDR3 sequence (DNA): TGTGCCAGCAGCATCCTAGCGGGGGGGCCAGGAGAGACCCAGTACTTC. Encoded protein: CASSILAGGPGETQYF.